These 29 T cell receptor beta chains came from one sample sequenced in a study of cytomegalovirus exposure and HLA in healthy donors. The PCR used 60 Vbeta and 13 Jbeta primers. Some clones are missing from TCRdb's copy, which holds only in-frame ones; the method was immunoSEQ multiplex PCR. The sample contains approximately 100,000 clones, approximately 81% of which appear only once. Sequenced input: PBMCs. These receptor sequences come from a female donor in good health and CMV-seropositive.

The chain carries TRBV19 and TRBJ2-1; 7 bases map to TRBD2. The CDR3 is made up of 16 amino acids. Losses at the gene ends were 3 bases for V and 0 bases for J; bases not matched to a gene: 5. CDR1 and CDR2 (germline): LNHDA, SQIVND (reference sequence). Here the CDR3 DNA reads TGTGCCAGTAGTATTTGGGGCGGGAGCTCCTACAATGAGCAGTTCTTC. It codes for CASSIWGGSSYNEQFF.

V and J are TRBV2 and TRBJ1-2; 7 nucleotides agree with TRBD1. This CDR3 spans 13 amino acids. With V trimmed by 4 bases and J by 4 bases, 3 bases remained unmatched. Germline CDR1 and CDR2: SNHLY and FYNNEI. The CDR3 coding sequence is TGTGCCAGCAGTGGACAGGGCGGCTATGGCTACACCTTC. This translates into CASSGQGGYGYTF.

CDR3 sequence: CASSKLAGGGGYEQYF. DNA of the CDR3: TGTGCCAGCAGCAAGTTAGCGGGAGGGGGAGGCTACGAGCAGTACTTC. The chain is built from TRBV9 and TRBJ2-7; 11 bases match TRBD2. The V and J ends lost 4 bases and 3 bases, in that order; junction bases with no gene match: 9. The CDR3 contains 16 residues. Germline V gene lookup returns CDR1 SGDLS and CDR2 YYNGEE.

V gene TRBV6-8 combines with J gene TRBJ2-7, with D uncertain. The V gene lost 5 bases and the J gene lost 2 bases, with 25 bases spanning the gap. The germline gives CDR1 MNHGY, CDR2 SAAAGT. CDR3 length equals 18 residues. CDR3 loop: CASSTRSLDLTPTYEQYF. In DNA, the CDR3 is TGTGCCAGCAGTACTCGGAGCCTCGACTTAACTCCCACCTACGAGCAGTACTTC.

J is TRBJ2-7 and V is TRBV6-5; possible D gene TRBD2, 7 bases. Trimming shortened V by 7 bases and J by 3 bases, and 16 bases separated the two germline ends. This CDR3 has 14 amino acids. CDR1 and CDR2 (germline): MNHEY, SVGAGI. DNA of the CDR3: TGTGCCAGCACCGAAGGGGGGGCGGGCTACGAGCAGTACTTC. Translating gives CASTEGGAGYEQYF.

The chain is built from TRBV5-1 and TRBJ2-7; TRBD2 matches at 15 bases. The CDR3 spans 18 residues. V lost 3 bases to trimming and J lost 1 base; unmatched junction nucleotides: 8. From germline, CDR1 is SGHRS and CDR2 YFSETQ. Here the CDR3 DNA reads TGCGCCAGCAGCTCCCCGGGACTAGCGGGAGGCCTTTCCTACGAGCAGTACTTC. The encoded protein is CASSSPGLAGGLSYEQYF.

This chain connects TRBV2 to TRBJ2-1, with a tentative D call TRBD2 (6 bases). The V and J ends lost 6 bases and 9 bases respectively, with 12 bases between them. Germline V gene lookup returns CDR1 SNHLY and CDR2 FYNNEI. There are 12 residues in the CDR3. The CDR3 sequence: CASRTRSIEQFF. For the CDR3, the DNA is TGTGCCAGCAGGACTAGGTCAATTGAGCAGTTCTTC.

The CDR3 spells CASSRSGGDTGELFF. Here the CDR3 DNA reads TGTGCCAGCAGTCGGAGCGGGGGCGACACCGGGGAGCTGTTTTTT. The J gene is TRBJ2-2, the V gene TRBV2; TRBD2 matches 8 bases. Germline V gene lookup returns CDR1 SNHLY and CDR2 FYNNEI. V was clipped by 5 bases and J by 3 bases; unmatched bases: 5. This CDR3 comprises 15 residues.

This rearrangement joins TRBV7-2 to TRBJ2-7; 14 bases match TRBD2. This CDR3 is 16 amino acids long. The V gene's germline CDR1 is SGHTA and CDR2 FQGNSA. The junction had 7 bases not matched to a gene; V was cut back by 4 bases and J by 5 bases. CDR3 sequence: CASSSRTSGGIHEQYF. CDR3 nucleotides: TGTGCCAGCAGCTCCCGGACTAGCGGGGGGATCCACGAGCAGTACTTC.

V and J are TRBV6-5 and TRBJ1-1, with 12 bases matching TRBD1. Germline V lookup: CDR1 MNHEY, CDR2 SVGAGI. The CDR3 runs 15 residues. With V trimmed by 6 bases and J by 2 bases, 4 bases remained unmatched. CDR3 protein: CASRAGTGGNTEAFF. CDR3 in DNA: TGTGCCAGCAGGGCGGGGACAGGGGGCAACACTGAAGCTTTCTTT.

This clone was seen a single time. The CDR3 loop is CASSEAPSGYEQYF. CDR3 DNA: TGTGCCAGCAGTGAGGCTCCTAGCGGCTACGAGCAGTACTTC. The chain recombines TRBV6-1 with TRBJ2-7; 7 nucleotides line up with TRBD2. CDR1 and CDR2 (germline): MNHNS, SASEGT. This CDR3 region has 14 residues. J lost 3 bases, V lost 3 bases, and 5 bases had no gene match.

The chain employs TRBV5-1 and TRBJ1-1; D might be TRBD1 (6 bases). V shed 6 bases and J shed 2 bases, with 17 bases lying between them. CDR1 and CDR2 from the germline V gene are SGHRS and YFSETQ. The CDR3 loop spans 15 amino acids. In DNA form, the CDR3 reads TGCGCCAGCACACGGGACATACAAACAAACACTGAAGCTTTCTTT. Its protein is CASTRDIQTNTEAFF.

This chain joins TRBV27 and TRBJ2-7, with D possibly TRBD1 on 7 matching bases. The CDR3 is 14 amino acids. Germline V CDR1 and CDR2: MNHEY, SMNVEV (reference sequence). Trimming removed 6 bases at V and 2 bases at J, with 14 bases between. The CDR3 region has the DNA TGTGCCAGCAGGGCCAGGGGGGCTCCCTACGAGCAGTACTTC. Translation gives CASRARGAPYEQYF.

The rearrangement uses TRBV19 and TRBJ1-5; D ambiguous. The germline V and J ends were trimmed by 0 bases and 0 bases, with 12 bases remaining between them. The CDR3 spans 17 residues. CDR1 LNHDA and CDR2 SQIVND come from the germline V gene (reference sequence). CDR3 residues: CASSIDPGIYSNQPQHF. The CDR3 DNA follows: TGTGCCAGTAGTATAGATCCAGGCATTTATAGCAATCAGCCCCAGCATTTT. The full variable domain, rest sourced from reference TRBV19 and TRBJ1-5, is DGGITQSPKYLFRKEGQNVTLSCEQNLNHDAMYWYRQDPGQGLRLIYYSQIVNDFQKGDIAEGYSVSREKKESFPLTVTSAQKNPTAFYLCASSIDPGIYSNQPQHFGDGTRLSIL.

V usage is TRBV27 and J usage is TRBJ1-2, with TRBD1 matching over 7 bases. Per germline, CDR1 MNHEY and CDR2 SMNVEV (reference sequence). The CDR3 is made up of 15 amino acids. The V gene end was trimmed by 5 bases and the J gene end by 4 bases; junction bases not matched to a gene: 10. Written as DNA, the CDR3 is TGTGCCAGCAGTCTTAATGGAAGGGGGCTCTATGGCTACACCTTC. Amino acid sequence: CASSLNGRGLYGYTF.

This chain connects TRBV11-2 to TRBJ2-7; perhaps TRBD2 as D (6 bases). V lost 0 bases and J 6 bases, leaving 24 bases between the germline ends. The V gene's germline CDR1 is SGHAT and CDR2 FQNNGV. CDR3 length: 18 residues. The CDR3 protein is CASSLEGSGGLIWGEQYF. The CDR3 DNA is TGTGCCAGCAGCTTAGAGGGCTCGGGCGGACTAATTTGGGGCGAGCAGTACTTC.

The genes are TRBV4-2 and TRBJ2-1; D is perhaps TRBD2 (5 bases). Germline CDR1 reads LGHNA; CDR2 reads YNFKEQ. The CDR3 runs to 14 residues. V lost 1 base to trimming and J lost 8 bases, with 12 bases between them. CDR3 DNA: TGTGCCAGCAGCCAAGGGGCCGGGAACGATGAGCAGTTCTTC. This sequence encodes CASSQGAGNDEQFF.

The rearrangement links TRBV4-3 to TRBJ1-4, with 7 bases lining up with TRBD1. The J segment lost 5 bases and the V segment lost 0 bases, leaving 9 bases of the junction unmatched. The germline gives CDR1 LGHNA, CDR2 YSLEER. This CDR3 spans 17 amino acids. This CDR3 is CASSQDGGWDRNEKLFF. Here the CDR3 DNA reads TGCGCCAGCAGCCAAGATGGGGGTTGGGACAGAAATGAAAAACTGTTTTTT.

This CDR3 is CASSRDTTYEQYF. CDR3 sequence (DNA): TGTGCCAGCAGCCGGGACACTACCTACGAGCAGTACTTC. The chain recombines TRBV7-6 with TRBJ2-7, with D possibly matching TRBD1 (6 bases). The CDR3 runs to 13 residues. Per germline, CDR1 SGHVS and CDR2 FNYEAQ. Trimming pared 5 bases from V and 2 bases from J, leaving 10 bases between.

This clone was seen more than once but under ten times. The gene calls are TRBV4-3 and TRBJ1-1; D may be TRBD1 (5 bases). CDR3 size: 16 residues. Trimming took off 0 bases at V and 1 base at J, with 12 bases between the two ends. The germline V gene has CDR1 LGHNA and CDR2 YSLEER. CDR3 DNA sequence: TGCGCCAGCAGCCAAGATAGAGCAGGGCAGAACACTGAAGCTTTCTTT. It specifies CASSQDRAGQNTEAFF.

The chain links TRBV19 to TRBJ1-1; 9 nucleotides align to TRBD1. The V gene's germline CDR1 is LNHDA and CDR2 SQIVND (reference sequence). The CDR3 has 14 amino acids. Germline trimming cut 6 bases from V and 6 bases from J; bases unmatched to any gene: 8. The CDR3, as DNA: TGTGCCAGTAGGCCCGGGACAGGGATCTCTGAAGCTTTCTTT. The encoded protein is CASRPGTGISEAFF.

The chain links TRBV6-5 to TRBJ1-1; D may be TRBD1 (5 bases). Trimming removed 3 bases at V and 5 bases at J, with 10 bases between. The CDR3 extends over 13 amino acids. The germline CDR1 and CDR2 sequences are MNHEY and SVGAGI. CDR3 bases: TGTGCCAGCAGTTATGGGGCGGCAACTGAAGCTTTCTTT. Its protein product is CASSYGAATEAFF.

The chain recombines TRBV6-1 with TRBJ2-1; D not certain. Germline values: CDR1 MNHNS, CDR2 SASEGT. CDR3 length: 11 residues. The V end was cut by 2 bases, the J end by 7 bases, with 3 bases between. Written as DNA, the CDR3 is TGTGCCAGCAGTGAACTGAATGAGCAGTTCTTC. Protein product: CASSELNEQFF.

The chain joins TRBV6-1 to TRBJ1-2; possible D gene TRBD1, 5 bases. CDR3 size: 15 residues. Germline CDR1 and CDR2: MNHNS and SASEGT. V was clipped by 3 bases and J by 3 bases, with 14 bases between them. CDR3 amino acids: CASSEWAGRDYGYTF. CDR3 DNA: TGTGCCAGCAGTGAGTGGGCGGGACGGGACTATGGCTACACCTTC.

The CDR3 region has the DNA TGTGCCAGCAGCTTAGGCCGGGGGTCCAATGAGCAGTTCTTC. Translation: CASSLGRGSNEQFF. V usage is TRBV7-9 and J usage is TRBJ2-1, with TRBD2 as a possible D gene (6 bases). The germline V gene encodes CDR1 SEHNR and CDR2 FQNEAQ (reference sequence). The CDR3 is made up of 14 amino acids. V was trimmed by 1 base and J by 6 bases, leaving 10 bases between them.

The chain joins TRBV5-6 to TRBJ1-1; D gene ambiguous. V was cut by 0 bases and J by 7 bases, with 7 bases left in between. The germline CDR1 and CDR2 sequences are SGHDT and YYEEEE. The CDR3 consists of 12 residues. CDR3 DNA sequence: TGTGCCAGCAGCTTGGGGCAGTTTGAAGCTTTCTTT. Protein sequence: CASSLGQFEAFF.

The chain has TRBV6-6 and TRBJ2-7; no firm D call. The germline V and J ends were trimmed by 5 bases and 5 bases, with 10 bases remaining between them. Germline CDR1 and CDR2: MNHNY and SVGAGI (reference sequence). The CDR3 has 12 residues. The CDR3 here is CASSQFEDEQYF. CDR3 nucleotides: TGTGCCAGCAGTCAATTCGAGGACGAGCAGTACTTC.

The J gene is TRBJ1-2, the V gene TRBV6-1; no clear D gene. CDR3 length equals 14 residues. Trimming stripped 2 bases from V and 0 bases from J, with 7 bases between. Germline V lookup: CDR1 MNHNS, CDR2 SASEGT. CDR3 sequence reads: CASSESRANYGYTF. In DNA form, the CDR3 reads TGTGCCAGCAGTGAATCCCGGGCTAACTATGGCTACACCTTC.

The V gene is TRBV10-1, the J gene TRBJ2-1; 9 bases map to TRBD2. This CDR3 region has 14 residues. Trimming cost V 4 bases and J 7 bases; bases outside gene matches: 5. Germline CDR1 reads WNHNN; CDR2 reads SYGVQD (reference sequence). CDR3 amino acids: CASSGSGRMNEQFF. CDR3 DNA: TGCGCCAGCAGTGGTAGCGGGAGAATGAATGAGCAGTTCTTC.